These 21 T cell receptor beta chains originate from one sample sequenced in a study of T cell responses to AZD1222 COVID-19 vaccine. Some clones are missing from TCRdb's copy, which holds only in-frame ones; the method was immunoSEQ multiplex PCR. The data contain tens of thousands of clones, around 86% of them singletons. The starting material was peripheral blood, obtained on day 0 of AZD1222 vaccination. The receptors derive from an adult in good health.

The sample holds one count of this clone. This chain connects TRBV11-2 to TRBJ1-3; D perhaps matches TRBD1 (6 bases). The V end was cut by 1 base, the J end by 2 bases, with 9 bases between. This CDR3 spans 15 amino acids. Germline values: CDR1 SGHAT, CDR2 FQNNGV. DNA of the CDR3: TGTGCCAGCAGCTTAGCCCAGGGGACTGGAAACACCATATATTTT. Protein: CASSLAQGTGNTIYF. The whole variable domain, filled in from reference TRBV11-2 and TRBJ1-3, reads EAGVAQSPRYKIIEKRQSVAFWCNPISGHATLYWYQQILGQGPKLLIQFQNNGVVDDSQLPKDRFSAERLKGVDSTLKIQPAKLEDSAVYLCASSLAQGTGNTIYFGEGSWLTVV.

This clone was counted a few times. The rearrangement uses TRBV7-2 and TRBJ1-2, with 9 positions matching TRBD1. V was clipped by 5 bases and J by 2 bases; unmatched bases: 9. CDR1 and CDR2 from the germline V gene are SGHTA and FQGNSA. This CDR3 comprises 16 residues. This chain's CDR3 is CASSIIGTGRNYGYTF. The CDR3 DNA reads as TGTGCCAGCAGCATAATAGGGACAGGGAGGAACTATGGCTACACCTTC.

This chain connects TRBV3-1 (or the pseudogene TRBV3-2) to TRBJ2-5, with 7 positions matching TRBD2. Germline V gives CDR1 LGHDT, CDR2 YNNKEL (reference sequence). The ends lost 3 bases at V and 5 bases at J; junction bases unmatched: 6. This CDR3 spans 14 amino acids. CDR3 coding DNA: TGTGCCAGCAGCCAGACTAGCCTCCACGAGACCCAGTACTTC. Protein product: CASSQTSLHETQYF.

This sequence joins TRBV20-1 and TRBJ2-5; possibly TRBD2 for D (7 bases). The V end was cut by 3 bases, the J end by 1 base, with 21 bases between. The CDR3 runs to 17 residues. The germline gives CDR1 DFQATT, CDR2 SNEGSKA (reference sequence). CDR3 in amino acids: CSASSLNGRGPQETQYF. The CDR3 DNA follows: TGCAGTGCTAGTTCTCTAAATGGGCGGGGGCCCCAAGAGACCCAGTACTTC.

The rearrangement joins TRBV6-5 to TRBJ1-2; maybe TRBD1 (5 bases). Trimming took 5 bases from V and 7 from J, leaving 8 bases between them. The CDR3 loop spans 11 amino acids. Germline V gene data show CDR1 as MNHEY and CDR2 as SVGAGI. As DNA, the CDR3 is TGTGCCAGCAGTCCCGGGGGTGGCTACACCTTC. It translates to CASSPGGGYTF.

The V gene is TRBV27, the J gene TRBJ2-1, with 9 bases fitting TRBD2. Germline CDR1 is MNHEY and CDR2 is SMNVEV (reference sequence). The V and J ends lost 6 bases and 8 bases, in that order; junction bases with no gene match: 8. This CDR3 spans 14 amino acids. The CDR3, as DNA: TGTGCCAGCAGGCCGAGCGGGGGGTTCGATGAGCAGTTCTTC. Protein: CASRPSGGFDEQFF.

In this sample, this clone turned up a few times. V is TRBV30 and J is TRBJ1-1; no clear D. Germline CDR1 reads GTSNPN; CDR2 reads SVGIG (reference sequence). V dropped 3 bases and J dropped 3 bases, with 8 bases sitting between them. The CDR3 extends over 12 amino acids. The CDR3 DNA reads TGTGCCTGGAGCCCCGGATACACTGAAGCTTTCTTT. Protein sequence: CAWSPGYTEAFF.

This clone was found a few times. The V call is TRBV7-8, the J call TRBJ2-7; possibly TRBD1 for D (5 bases). V lost 5 bases and J 3 bases, leaving 11 bases between the germline ends. Germline V CDR1 and CDR2: SGHVS, FQNEAQ. This CDR3 spans 13 amino acids. CDR3 residues: CASSPQGVYEQYF. The DNA for the CDR3 is TGTGCCAGCAGCCCGCAGGGTGTCTACGAGCAGTACTTC.

This chain uses TRBV6-5 with TRBJ1-4; 8 bases fit TRBD1. The junction had 8 bases not matched to a gene; V was cut back by 4 bases and J by 7 bases. Germline assignment: CDR1 MNHEY and CDR2 SVGAGI. The CDR3 totals 15 residues. As DNA, the CDR3 is TGTGCCAGCAGTTTAGGACAGGGTGAAGCTGAAAAACTGTTTTTT. Its protein product is CASSLGQGEAEKLFF.

V is TRBV4-3 and J is TRBJ1-2; D not certain. Trimming cost V 3 bases and J 4 bases, with 15 bases left between them. Germline V lookup: CDR1 LGHNA, CDR2 YSLEER. The CDR3 is 15 amino acids. The chain's CDR3 is CASSQQWTELYGYTF. CDR3 bases: TGCGCCAGCAGCCAGCAATGGACGGAGCTCTATGGCTACACCTTC.

The rearrangement uses TRBV19 and TRBJ1-2, with D possibly being TRBD1 (5 bases). The CDR3 covers 13 residues. Germline V gives CDR1 LNHDA, CDR2 SQIVND (reference sequence). With 10 bases removed from V and 7 bases from J, the gap between germline ends came to 19 bases. The CDR3 region has the DNA TGTGCCATCCTTAGGGACGGGCTAGGTGGCTACACCTTC. This sequence encodes CAILRDGLGGYTF.

The chain uses TRBV11-2 and TRBJ2-2, with a possible D match to TRBD1 (6 bases). Germline V gives CDR1 SGHAT, CDR2 FQNNGV. This CDR3 has 15 amino acids. V lost 6 bases to trimming and J lost 0 bases, with 11 bases between them. CDR3 protein: CASRTRTANTGELFF. The CDR3 DNA is TGTGCCAGCAGAACGAGGACAGCGAACACCGGGGAGCTGTTTTTT.

This chain joins TRBV9 and TRBJ1-2, with D possibly matching TRBD1 (5 bases). Per the germline V gene, CDR1 is SGDLS and CDR2 is YYNGEE. This CDR3 region has 12 residues. Trimming pared 4 bases from V and 2 bases from J, leaving 6 bases between. The CDR3 spells CASSRDNYGYTF. Here the CDR3 DNA reads TGTGCCAGCAGCCGGGACAACTATGGCTACACCTTC.

The count of this clone is one. This chain links TRBV5-1 with TRBJ2-5; tentatively, D is TRBD1 (5 bases). The V gene's germline CDR1 is SGHRS and CDR2 YFSETQ. This CDR3 is 15 amino acids long. Trimming took 5 bases from V and 1 from J, leaving 15 bases between them. CDR3 bases: TGCGCCAGCAGTTTACAGGCCTCCCCCCAAGAGACCCAGTACTTC. Its protein product is CASSLQASPQETQYF.

This clone has just one count. This chain connects TRBV7-2 to TRBJ2-7; the match to TRBD2 covers 12 bases. The CDR3 totals 15 residues. Per the germline V gene, CDR1 is SGHTA and CDR2 is FQGNSA. With 5 bases clipped from V and 2 bases from J, the junction kept 4 bases outside the gene matches. CDR3 sequence (DNA): TGTGCCAGCAGCACGACTAGCGGGGGTCCCTACGAGCAGTACTTC. It encodes CASSTTSGGPYEQYF.

The rearrangement links TRBV11-3 to TRBJ1-6; a possible D gene is TRBD1 (5 bases). CDR3 length: 17 residues. CDR1 SGHNT and CDR2 YENEEA come from the germline V gene. The V end lost 1 base, the J end lost 8 bases, and 18 bases lay between the germline ends. CDR3 sequence: CASSLVSGQGFYSPLHF. In DNA, the CDR3 is TGTGCCAGCAGCTTAGTGTCGGGCCAGGGATTTTATTCACCCCTCCACTTT.

The chain recombines TRBV6-1 with TRBJ1-2, with TRBD1 identical over 10 bases. The germline gives CDR1 MNHNS, CDR2 SASEGT. V lost 1 base to trimming and J lost 3 bases; unmatched junction nucleotides: 2. This CDR3 has 15 amino acids. Written as DNA, the CDR3 is TGTGCCAGCAGTGAAGGGACAGGGGGTCACTATGGCTACACCTTC. Its translation is CASSEGTGGHYGYTF.

This clone was counted a few times. The genes are TRBV10-1 and TRBJ2-7; 9 nucleotides line up with TRBD1. Unmatched junction bases numbered 10, after V lost 5 bases and J lost 5 bases. CDR1 WNHNN and CDR2 SYGVQD come from the germline V gene (reference sequence). The CDR3 runs to 15 residues. This chain's CDR3 is CASSPRDRELHEQYF. In DNA, the CDR3 is TGCGCCAGCAGTCCCCGGGACAGGGAGTTACACGAGCAGTACTTC.

The CDR3 region has the DNA TGTGCCTGGAGTCTAATGGCGGGGTATGGCTACACCTTC. It translates to CAWSLMAGYGYTF. The chain carries TRBV30 and TRBJ1-2; D call uncertain. The CDR3 length is 13 residues. V lost 2 bases and J lost 5, with 12 bases in between. Germline V CDR1 and CDR2: GTSNPN, SVGIG (reference sequence).

CDR3 DNA sequence: TGTGCCAGCAGCTTTCGGGGGCAAGATACGCAGTATTTT. The encoded protein is CASSFRGQDTQYF. The V call is TRBV11-3, the J call TRBJ2-3; D tentatively reads TRBD1 or TRBD2 (6 bases each). The germline V and J ends were trimmed by 3 bases and 5 bases, with 9 bases remaining between them. The CDR3 length is 13 residues. Germline CDR1 reads SGHNT; CDR2 reads YENEEA.

The chain employs TRBV13 and TRBJ2-6, with TRBD1 as a possible D gene (6 bases). This CDR3 has 20 residues. The germline V and J ends were trimmed by 1 base and 4 bases, with 23 bases remaining between them. Germline loops: CDR1 PRHDT, CDR2 FYEKMQ (reference sequence). The CDR3 DNA sequence: TGTGCCAGCAGCTTAGAGGGTCGTCTGGCGCTGGGGGCCGGGGCCAACGTCCTGACTTTC. This gives the protein CASSLEGRLALGAGANVLTF.